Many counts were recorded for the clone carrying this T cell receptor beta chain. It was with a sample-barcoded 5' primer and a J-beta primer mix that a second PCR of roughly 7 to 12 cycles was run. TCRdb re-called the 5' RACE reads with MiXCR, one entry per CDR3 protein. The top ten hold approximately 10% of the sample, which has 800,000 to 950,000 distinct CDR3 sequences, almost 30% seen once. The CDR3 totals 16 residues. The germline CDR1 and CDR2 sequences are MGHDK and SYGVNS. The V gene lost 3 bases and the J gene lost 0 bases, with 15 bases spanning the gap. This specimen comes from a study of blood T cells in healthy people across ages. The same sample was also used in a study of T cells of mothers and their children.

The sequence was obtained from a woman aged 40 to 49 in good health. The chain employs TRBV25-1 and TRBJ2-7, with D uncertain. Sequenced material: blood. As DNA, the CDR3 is TGTGCCAGCAGTGATTCTCGGGTCCCCAGCTCCTACGAGCAGTACTTC. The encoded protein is CASSDSRVPSSYEQYF.